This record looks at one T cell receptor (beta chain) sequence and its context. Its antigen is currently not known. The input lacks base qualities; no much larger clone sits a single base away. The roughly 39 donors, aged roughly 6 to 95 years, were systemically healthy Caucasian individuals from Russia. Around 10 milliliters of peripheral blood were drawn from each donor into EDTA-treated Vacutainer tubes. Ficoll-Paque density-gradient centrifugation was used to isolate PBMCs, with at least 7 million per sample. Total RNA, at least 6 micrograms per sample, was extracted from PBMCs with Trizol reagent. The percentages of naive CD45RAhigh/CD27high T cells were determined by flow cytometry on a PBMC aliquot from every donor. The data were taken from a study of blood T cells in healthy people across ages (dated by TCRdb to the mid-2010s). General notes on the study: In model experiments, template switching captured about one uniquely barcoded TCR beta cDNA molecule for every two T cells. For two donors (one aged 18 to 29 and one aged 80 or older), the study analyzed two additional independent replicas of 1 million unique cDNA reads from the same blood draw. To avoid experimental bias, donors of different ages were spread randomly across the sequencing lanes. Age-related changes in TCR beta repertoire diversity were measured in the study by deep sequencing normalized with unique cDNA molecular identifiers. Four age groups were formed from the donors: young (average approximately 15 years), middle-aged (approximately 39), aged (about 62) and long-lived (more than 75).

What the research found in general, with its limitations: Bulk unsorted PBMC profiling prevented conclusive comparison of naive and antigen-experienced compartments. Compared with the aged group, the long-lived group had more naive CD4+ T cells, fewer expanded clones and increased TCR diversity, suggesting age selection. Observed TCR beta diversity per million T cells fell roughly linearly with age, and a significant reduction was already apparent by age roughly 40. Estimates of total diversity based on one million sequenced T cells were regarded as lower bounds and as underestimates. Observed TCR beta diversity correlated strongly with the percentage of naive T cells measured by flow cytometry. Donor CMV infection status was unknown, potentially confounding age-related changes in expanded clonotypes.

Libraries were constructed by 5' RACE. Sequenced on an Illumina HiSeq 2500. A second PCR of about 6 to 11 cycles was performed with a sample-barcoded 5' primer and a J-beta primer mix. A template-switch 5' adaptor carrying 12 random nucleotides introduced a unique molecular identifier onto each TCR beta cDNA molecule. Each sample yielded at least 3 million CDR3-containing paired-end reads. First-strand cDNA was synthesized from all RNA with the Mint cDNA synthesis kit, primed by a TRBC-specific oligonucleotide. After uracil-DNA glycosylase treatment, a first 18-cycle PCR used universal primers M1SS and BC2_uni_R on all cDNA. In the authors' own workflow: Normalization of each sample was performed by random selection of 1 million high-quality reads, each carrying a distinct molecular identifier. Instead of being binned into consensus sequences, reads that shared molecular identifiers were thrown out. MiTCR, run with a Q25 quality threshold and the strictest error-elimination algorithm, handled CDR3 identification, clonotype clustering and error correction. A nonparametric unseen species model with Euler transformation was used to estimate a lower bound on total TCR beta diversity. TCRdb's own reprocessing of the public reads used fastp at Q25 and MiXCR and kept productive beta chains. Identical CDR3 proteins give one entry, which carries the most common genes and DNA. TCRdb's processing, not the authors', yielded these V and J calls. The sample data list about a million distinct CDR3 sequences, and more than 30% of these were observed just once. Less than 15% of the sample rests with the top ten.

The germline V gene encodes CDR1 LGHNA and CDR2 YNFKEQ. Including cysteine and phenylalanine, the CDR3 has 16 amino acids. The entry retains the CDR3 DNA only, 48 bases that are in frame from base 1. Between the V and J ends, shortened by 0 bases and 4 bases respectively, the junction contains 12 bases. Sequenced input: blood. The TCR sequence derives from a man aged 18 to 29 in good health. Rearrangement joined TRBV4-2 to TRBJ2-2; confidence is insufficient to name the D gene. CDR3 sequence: CASSQDSARSTGELFF. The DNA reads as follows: TGTGCCAGCAGCCAAGATTCGGCCAGGAGCACCGGGGAGCTGTTTTTT.